This entry lists 25 T cell receptor beta chains sequenced from one sample in a study of shared clonotypes between healthy human individuals. Some clones are missing from TCRdb's copy, which holds only in-frame ones; the method was immunoSEQ multiplex PCR. Among under 1,100,000 clones listed, approximately 80% were seen once. Input material: memory CD4+ T cells from PBMCs. As to subset: CD45RA-negative fraction. The receptors shown here come from a man aged 18 to 29 in good health. Some clones in this sample may be carry-over from other donors' samples.

The chain carries TRBV30 and TRBJ1-3, with D perhaps TRBD1 (5 bases). Germline loops: CDR1 GTSNPN, CDR2 SVGIG (reference sequence). The V end lost 2 bases, the J end lost 2 bases, and 13 bases lay between the germline ends. This CDR3 comprises 15 residues. CDR3 amino acids: CAWSWSLGAGNTIYF. CDR3 DNA sequence: TGTGCCTGGAGTTGGTCCTTAGGGGCTGGAAACACCATATATTTT.

Remarks on this clone: The same CDR3 is also encoded by other DNA sequences in this sample. The V call is TRBV2, the J call TRBJ2-3; 7 bases align to TRBD2. The germline gives CDR1 SNHLY, CDR2 FYNNEI. This CDR3 comprises 14 residues. The V gene end was trimmed by 6 bases and the J gene end by 3 bases; junction bases not matched to a gene: 6. The CDR3 DNA reads as TGTGCCAGCAGCAGACTAGCAGGAACAGATACGCAGTATTTT. Its protein product is CASSRLAGTDTQYF.

V is TRBV9 and J is TRBJ1-5, with D tentatively TRBD1 (5 bases). Trimming took 3 bases from V and 4 from J, leaving 11 bases between them. CDR3 length equals 14 residues. CDR1 is SGDLS and CDR2 is YYNGEE in the germline V gene. The CDR3 is CASSAGARNQPQHF. The DNA for the CDR3 is TGTGCCAGCAGCGCCGGGGCTCGAAATCAGCCCCAGCATTTT.

The chain combines TRBV28 with TRBJ2-7; 9 nucleotides agree with TRBD1. Germline V CDR1 and CDR2: MDHEN, SYDVKM. Losses at the gene ends were 1 base for V and 3 bases for J; bases not matched to a gene: 4. This CDR3 is built from 15 residues. CDR3 DNA: TGTGCCAGCAGTTTATTCGGGACAGGGTTCTACGAGCAGTACTTC. Its protein product is CASSLFGTGFYEQYF.

This chain links TRBV10-3 with TRBJ1-1; 11 bases are shared with TRBD1. Germline CDR1 reads ENHRY; CDR2 reads SYGVKD. This CDR3 has 15 amino acids. The J segment lost 5 bases and the V segment lost 7 bases, leaving 9 bases of the junction unmatched. For the CDR3, the DNA is TGTGCCATCACGACGTCCCGGGACAGGGGGACTGAAGCTTTCTTT. Protein sequence: CAITTSRDRGTEAFF.

This clone was observed a handful of times. The J gene is TRBJ1-1, the V gene TRBV7-2; D is possibly TRBD1 (5 bases). The CDR3 contains 14 residues. The V gene lost 6 bases and the J gene lost 4 bases, with 15 bases spanning the gap. Germline V gene data show CDR1 as SGHTA and CDR2 as FQGNSA. The CDR3 here is CASRTNRLSTEAFF. The DNA for the CDR3 is TGTGCCAGCAGGACTAACAGGTTGAGCACTGAAGCTTTCTTT.

The rearrangement uses TRBV7-3 and TRBJ2-3, with 14 bases fitting TRBD2. After removal of 5 bases from V and 4 bases from J, the junction contained 14 bases not matched to a gene. This CDR3 comprises 19 residues. The germline V gene encodes CDR1 SGHTA and CDR2 FQGTGA. Written as DNA, the CDR3 is TGTGCCAGCAGCAAACCCCGGGCCGGGACTAGCGGGAGTGCAGATACGCAGTATTTT. Its protein is CASSKPRAGTSGSADTQYF.

The gene calls are TRBV9 and TRBJ1-3; D ambiguous. The CDR3 runs to 16 residues. V was cut by 0 bases and J by 0 bases, with 10 bases left in between. Germline CDR1 is SGDLS and CDR2 is YYNGEE. As DNA, the CDR3 is TGTGCCAGCAGCGTAGACTTGAGGGCCTCTGGAAACACCATATATTTT. Translating it yields CASSVDLRASGNTIYF.

V usage is TRBV7-3 and J usage is TRBJ2-1, with D perhaps given as TRBD1 or TRBD2 (5 bases each). The CDR3 is 15 amino acids. V was clipped by 5 bases and J by 0 bases, with 11 bases between them. Looked up from germline, CDR1 is SGHTA and CDR2 is FQGTGA. Here the CDR3 DNA reads TGTGCCAGCAGCGTTGGGGGAAACTCCTACAATGAGCAGTTCTTC. Translating it yields CASSVGGNSYNEQFF.

This chain connects TRBV5-4 to TRBJ1-3; D gene unclear. The V gene's germline CDR1 is SGHNT and CDR2 YYREEE (reference sequence). This CDR3 region has 14 residues. V lost 0 bases and J 4 bases, leaving 8 bases between the germline ends. CDR3 loop: CASSLGTSGNTIYF. The DNA for the CDR3 is TGTGCCAGCAGCTTGGGCACCAGCGGAAACACCATATATTTT. The whole variable domain, filled in from reference TRBV5-4 and TRBJ1-3, reads ETGVTQSPTHLIKTRGQQVTLRCSSQSGHNTVSWYQQALGQGPQFIFQYYREEENGRGNFPPRFSGLQFPNYSSELNVNALELDDSALYLCASSLGTSGNTIYFGEGSWLTVV.

This rearrangement joins TRBV18 to TRBJ1-6, with D hard to call. Germline-derived CDR1 and CDR2 are KGHSH and LQKENI. This CDR3 is 12 amino acids long. V dropped 2 bases and J dropped 11 bases, with 7 bases sitting between them. Here the CDR3 DNA reads TGTGCCAGCTCACCAAGGGATCCACCCCTCCACTTT. Translated: CASSPRDPPLHF. The full variable domain, in which reference TRBV18 and TRBJ1-6 provide the parts outside the CDR3, is NAGVMQNPRHLVRRRGQEARLRCSPMKGHSHVYWYRQLPEEGLKFMVYLQKENIIDESGMPKERFSAEFPKEGPSILRIQQVVRGDSAAYFCASSPRDPPLHFGNGTRLTVT.

V usage is TRBV10-2 and J usage is TRBJ2-1, with 12 bases that match TRBD2. V lost 4 bases to trimming and J lost 0 bases; unmatched junction nucleotides: 4. Germline V CDR1 and CDR2: WSHSY, SAAADI. CDR3 length equals 17 residues. CDR3 residues: CASSGLTSGSSYNEQFF. In DNA, the CDR3 is TGCGCCAGCAGTGGCTTGACTAGCGGGAGCTCCTACAATGAGCAGTTCTTC.

The chain joins TRBV27 to TRBJ1-1; D remains ambiguous. V lost 5 bases, J lost 1 base, and 20 bases lay in between. This CDR3 has 17 amino acids. Per the germline V gene, CDR1 is MNHEY and CDR2 is SMNVEV (reference sequence). The CDR3 is CASSPARLGWENTEAFF. The DNA for the CDR3 is TGTGCCAGCAGTCCCGCCCGATTAGGATGGGAGAACACTGAAGCTTTCTTT.

J is TRBJ1-1 and V is TRBV30, with TRBD1 as a possible D gene (5 bases). Germline CDR1 reads GTSNPN; CDR2 reads SVGIG (reference sequence). V gave up 2 bases and J gave up 5 bases, with 15 bases separating them. The CDR3 contains 14 residues. The CDR3 here is CAWSNERGATEAFF. CDR3 sequence (DNA): TGTGCCTGGAGTAACGAAAGGGGTGCGACTGAAGCTTTCTTT.

This chain connects TRBV2 to TRBJ1-1; a weak D match, TRBD1 (5 bases). Deletions cut 5 bases from V and 11 bases from J, with 18 bases between. This CDR3 comprises 13 residues. The V gene's germline CDR1 is SNHLY and CDR2 FYNNEI. The CDR3 coding sequence is TGTGCCAGCAGTCTACCCAGGGATTTCGGCGCTTTCTTT. Residues: CASSLPRDFGAFF.

This clone was observed a few times. The V and J genes are TRBV30 and TRBJ1-1, with TRBD1 as a possible D gene (5 bases). This CDR3 comprises 13 residues. Germline V gives CDR1 GTSNPN, CDR2 SVGIG (reference sequence). The V gene lost 2 bases and the J gene lost 4 bases, with 11 bases spanning the gap. CDR3 bases: TGTGCCTGGAGTTGGAGAGGGGTCACTGAAGCTTTCTTT. This gives the protein CAWSWRGVTEAFF.

A note on this clone: A much larger clone lies one base from this, so it may be a read error. The same CDR3 arises from other DNA sequences in this sample as well. The chain has TRBV6-6 and TRBJ2-1; D not certain. The CDR3 sequence is 12 residues long. The germline V gene has CDR1 MNHNY and CDR2 SVGAGI (reference sequence). The V and J ends lost 6 bases and 1 base respectively, with 4 bases between them. The DNA of the CDR3 is TGTGCCAGCAGCCCGTCCTACAATGAGCAGTTCTTC. Translation gives CASSPSYNEQFF.

This clone was recorded at least ten times. Other DNA sequences of this sample code for an identical CDR3. The chain uses TRBV29-1 and TRBJ2-3; D is undetermined. Germline-derived CDR1 and CDR2 are SQVTM and ANQGSEA. This CDR3 has 12 residues. The V end lost 3 bases, the J end lost 1 base, and 5 bases lay between the germline ends. The CDR3 is CSVESGTDTQYF. The CDR3, as DNA: TGCAGCGTTGAGTCTGGCACAGATACGCAGTATTTT.

This CDR3 is CASTQTGVDYGYTF. CDR3 coding DNA: TGTGCCAGCACTCAGACAGGGGTAGACTATGGCTACACCTTC. J is TRBJ1-2 and V is TRBV2; TRBD1 matches at 8 bases. J was trimmed by 3 bases and V by 7 bases; bases with no gene match: 7. The CDR3 contains 14 residues. Germline CDR1 is SNHLY and CDR2 is FYNNEI.

V and J are TRBV5-8 and TRBJ1-5; D is unclear. Trimming shortened V by 0 bases and J by 4 bases, and 8 bases separated the two germline ends. Germline assignment: CDR1 SGHTS and CDR2 YDEGEE. There are 14 residues in the CDR3. Here the CDR3 DNA reads TGTGCCAGCAGCTTGGTAATCCGAAATCAGCCCCAGCATTTT. Encoded protein: CASSLVIRNQPQHF.

V is TRBV7-3 and J is TRBJ2-1, with D possibly being TRBD2 (6 bases). This CDR3 spans 12 amino acids. Trimming stripped 2 bases from V and 7 bases from J, with 6 bases between. Germline CDR1 reads SGHTA; CDR2 reads FQGTGA. The CDR3 is CASSLGRNEQFF. In DNA, the CDR3 is TGTGCCAGCAGCTTAGGGAGGAATGAGCAGTTCTTC.

The V and J genes are TRBV29-1 and TRBJ2-5; possible D gene TRBD2, 5 bases. The J call may be faulty, since TRBJ2-7 better matches the DNA end. The CDR3 consists of 14 residues. Germline V lookup: CDR1 SQVTM, CDR2 ANQGSEA. The CDR3 loop is CSVLQADSSYEQYF. The CDR3 DNA reads as TGCAGCGTACTTCAAGCGGACTCCTCCTACGAGCAGTACTTC.

In regard to this clone: This specimen includes other DNA sequences encoding the same CDR3. The chain links TRBV5-1 to TRBJ1-1; tentatively, D is TRBD1 (6 bases). CDR1 is SGHRS, CDR2 YFSETQ, per germline. V was trimmed by 2 bases and J by 4 bases, leaving 9 bases between them. CDR3 size: 13 residues. CDR3 DNA: TGCGCCAGCAGCTTAGGGGGTGGCACTGAAGCTTTCTTT. It specifies CASSLGGGTEAFF.

The rearrangement links TRBV7-2 to TRBJ2-7; 9 positions agree with TRBD2. CDR1 is SGHTA, CDR2 FQGNSA, per germline. The junction had 7 bases not matched to a gene; V was cut back by 5 bases and J by 2 bases. CDR3 length: 15 amino acids. CDR3: CASSPTSGDPYEQYF. As DNA, the CDR3 is TGTGCCAGCAGCCCGACTAGCGGAGATCCCTACGAGCAGTACTTC.

The chain employs TRBV10-2 and TRBJ2-1; 11 bases fit TRBD2. Germline loops: CDR1 WSHSY, CDR2 SAAADI. This CDR3 is 16 amino acids long. The trim removed 3 bases at V and 8 bases at J, leaving 9 bases unmatched. This chain's CDR3 is CASSDSTSGRTHEQFF. The CDR3, as DNA: TGCGCCAGCAGTGATAGTACTAGCGGGAGAACCCATGAGCAGTTCTTC.